These 20 T cell receptor beta chains came from one sample sequenced in a study of stem cell transplantation in POMP-related autoinflammatory disease. Generated by immunoSEQ multiplex PCR, the TCRdb table keeps only in-frame clones and is missing some. The sample has 68,000 or so clones; more than 75% are singletons. The sample consisted of CD4+ T cells from PBMCs, taken after stem cell transplantation. All receptors come from a human patient with POMP-related autoinflammation and immune dysregulation (PRAID). Some T cells here may be from the graft donor.

This sequence joins TRBV15 and TRBJ1-2; unclear D gene. Trimming pared 8 bases from V and 4 bases from J, leaving 23 bases between. The CDR3 runs to 16 residues. In germline, CDR1 is LNHNV, CDR2 YYDKDF (reference sequence). CDR3 sequence (DNA): TGTGCCACCGCCCGGAATCTCGCGGGGAGGGCCTATGGCTACACCTTC. Amino acid sequence: CATARNLAGRAYGYTF.

This clone was recorded only once. The CDR3 region has the DNA TGCAGTGCTAGTGGCCGGGGGGCGCGAGAAGCTTTCTTT. As protein: CSASGRGAREAFF. The chain couples TRBV20-1 to TRBJ1-1; maybe TRBD1 (6 bases). The V end was cut by 3 bases, the J end by 8 bases, with 16 bases between. Germline CDR1 is DFQATT and CDR2 is SNEGSKA (reference sequence). There are 13 residues in the CDR3.

A single count supports this clone. This chain uses TRBV6-1 with TRBJ2-3; weak D call: TRBD2 (6 bases). CDR1 is MNHNS, CDR2 SASEGT, per germline. CDR3 length equals 15 residues. The ends were cut back, 2 bases at V and 3 bases at J, with 12 bases in the middle. CDR3 sequence (DNA): TGTGCCAGCAGTGAATACGGTGGGGGGACAGATACGCAGTATTTT. It specifies CASSEYGGGTDTQYF.

This chain joins TRBV5-4 and TRBJ2-3; D might be TRBD1 or TRBD2, each matching 5 bases. Trimming took 3 bases from V and 2 from J, leaving 10 bases between them. The CDR3 is made up of 14 amino acids. The germline V gene encodes CDR1 SGHNT and CDR2 YYREEE (reference sequence). CDR3 loop: CASSSGTTTDTQYF. Written as DNA, the CDR3 is TGTGCCAGCAGCTCCGGGACGACCACAGATACGCAGTATTTT.

V gene TRBV18 combines with J gene TRBJ2-3; 13 positions match TRBD2. CDR3 length: 15 amino acids. Looked up from germline, CDR1 is KGHSH and CDR2 is LQKENI. The ends lost 3 bases at V and 3 bases at J; junction bases unmatched: 0. The CDR3 DNA is TGTGCCAGCTCACCGACTAGCGGGGGGACAGATACGCAGTATTTT. As protein: CASSPTSGGTDTQYF.

The rearrangement links TRBV20-1 to TRBJ1-1; D gene uncertain. Germline V gene data show CDR1 as DFQATT and CDR2 as SNEGSKA (reference sequence). The ends were cut back, 3 bases at V and 2 bases at J, with 4 bases in the middle. CDR3 length equals 11 residues. CDR3 amino acids: CSARGNTEAFF. The CDR3 nucleotides are TGCAGTGCTAGGGGAAACACTGAAGCTTTCTTT.

The chain is built from TRBV4-1 and TRBJ2-7; D might be TRBD2 (6 bases). Deletions cut 2 bases from V and 4 bases from J, with 18 bases between. CDR1 is MGHRA and CDR2 is YSYEKL in the germline V gene. The CDR3 has 16 amino acids. The CDR3 reads CASSQHTGTAEYEQYF. The CDR3 region has the DNA TGCGCCAGCAGCCAACACACCGGGACTGCTGAATACGAGCAGTACTTC.

V and J are TRBV29-1 and TRBJ2-7; D perhaps matches TRBD2 (6 bases). Trimming removed 2 bases from V and 0 bases from J, with 11 bases in between. The germline V gene has CDR1 SQVTM and CDR2 ANQGSEA. The CDR3 extends over 14 amino acids. The CDR3 DNA sequence: TGCAGCGTTGAACCGGGACTCCTCTCCTACGAGCAGTACTTC. Translation gives CSVEPGLLSYEQYF.

The V and J genes are TRBV18 and TRBJ2-1, with D uncertain. Trimming pared 8 bases from V and 0 bases from J, leaving 14 bases between. This CDR3 is 15 amino acids long. Germline V gives CDR1 KGHSH, CDR2 LQKENI. This chain's CDR3 is CASTLLLSSYNEQFF. CDR3 in DNA: TGTGCCAGCACCCTCTTGCTCTCCTCCTACAATGAGCAGTTCTTC.

V and J are TRBV18 and TRBJ2-1; 9 nucleotides align to TRBD1. The CDR3 is made up of 16 amino acids. With 0 bases clipped from V and 9 bases from J, the junction kept 9 bases outside the gene matches. Looked up from germline, CDR1 is KGHSH and CDR2 is LQKENI. The CDR3: CASSPPDRGFWGEQFF. CDR3 in DNA: TGTGCCAGCTCACCACCGGACAGGGGTTTCTGGGGTGAGCAGTTCTTC.

V gene TRBV5-1 combines with J gene TRBJ1-1, with a tentative D call TRBD1 (5 bases). This CDR3 comprises 16 residues. Germline V gene sequence: CDR1 SGHRS, CDR2 YFSETQ. Trimming took off 2 bases at V and 0 bases at J, with 14 bases between the two ends. In nucleotides, the CDR3 is TGCGCCAGCAGCTTCGGACGGGGACCCATGAACACTGAAGCTTTCTTT. This sequence encodes CASSFGRGPMNTEAFF. Together with reference TRBV5-1 and TRBJ1-1, the CDR3 gives the full variable domain: KAGVTQTPRYLIKTRGQQVTLSCSPISGHRSVSWYQQTPGQGLQFLFEYFSETQRNKGNFPGRFSGRQFSNSRSEMNVSTLELGDSALYLCASSFGRGPMNTEAFFGQGTRLTVV.

The chain links TRBV28 to TRBJ1-2; D uncertain. Germline V gene data show CDR1 as MDHEN and CDR2 as SYDVKM. There are 12 residues in the CDR3. V was pared by 2 bases and J by 4 bases, with 5 bases between. The CDR3 DNA sequence: TGTGCCAGCAGTTTAAATCCCTATGGCTACACCTTC. Its protein product is CASSLNPYGYTF.

This clone turned up a few times. The chain links TRBV5-1 to TRBJ1-4, with D unresolved. The V end was cut by 8 bases, the J end by 6 bases, with 14 bases between. This CDR3 has 13 residues. Germline loops: CDR1 SGHRS, CDR2 YFSETQ. CDR3 sequence reads: CASLEVRDEKLFF. The CDR3 DNA is TGCGCCAGTTTAGAAGTGAGGGATGAAAAACTGTTTTTT.

V usage is TRBV19 and J usage is TRBJ1-2; TRBD1 might be the D (5 bases). This CDR3 spans 12 amino acids. Trimming took 9 bases from V and 4 from J, leaving 12 bases between them. Germline V gene data show CDR1 as LNHDA and CDR2 as SQIVND (reference sequence). DNA of the CDR3: TGTGCCAGGTCTAGGGGTTGCTATGGCTACACCTTC. Translated: CARSRGCYGYTF.

The J gene is TRBJ2-7, the V gene TRBV5-5, with unresolved D. With 0 bases removed from V and 1 base from J, the gap between germline ends came to 8 bases. Germline-derived CDR1 and CDR2 are SGHKS and YYEKEE (reference sequence). This CDR3 spans 14 amino acids. In nucleotides, the CDR3 is TGTGCCAGCAGCTTGGGTCAGGTTTCCTACGAGCAGTACTTC. Its protein product is CASSLGQVSYEQYF.

CDR3 protein: CASSSPVGVNEKLFF. The CDR3 bases are TGTGCCAGCAGTTCGCCGGTGGGGGTTAATGAAAAACTGTTTTTT. The genes are TRBV28 and TRBJ1-4, with D perhaps TRBD1 (5 bases). The germline V gene encodes CDR1 MDHEN and CDR2 SYDVKM. The CDR3 consists of 15 residues. Trimming took off 4 bases at V and 4 bases at J, with 13 bases between the two ends.

This clone has just a few counts. This rearrangement joins TRBV6-1 to TRBJ1-5; D is ambiguous. The CDR3 runs 13 residues. Trimming left V 2 bases short and J 0 bases short, with 2 bases between. Germline-derived CDR1 and CDR2 are MNHNS and SASEGT. This CDR3 is CASSEHSNQPQHF. The CDR3 coding sequence is TGTGCCAGCAGTGAACATAGCAATCAGCCCCAGCATTTT.

This rearrangement joins TRBV11-2 to TRBJ2-5, with D possibly matching TRBD1 (5 bases). V was shortened by 1 base and J by 2 bases, with 8 bases between the two germline ends. The germline V gene encodes CDR1 SGHAT and CDR2 FQNNGV. The CDR3 is made up of 14 amino acids. This CDR3 reads CASSLGRQQETQYF. CDR3 nucleotides: TGTGCCAGCAGCTTAGGACGACAGCAAGAGACCCAGTACTTC.

The table lists this clone with a few counts. This sequence joins TRBV2 and TRBJ1-5; D is undetermined. The CDR3 runs 14 residues. The ends were cut back, 3 bases at V and 3 bases at J, with 9 bases in the middle. CDR1 and CDR2 from the germline V gene are SNHLY and FYNNEI. Here the CDR3 DNA reads TGTGCCAGCAGTGATGGGCGATCCAATCAGCCCCAGCATTTT. Amino acids: CASSDGRSNQPQHF.

The chain employs TRBV18 and TRBJ1-6; possible D gene TRBD1, 5 bases. V was trimmed by 2 bases and J by 11 bases, leaving 13 bases between them. Germline V CDR1 and CDR2: KGHSH, LQKENI. The CDR3 runs 14 residues. The CDR3 bases are TGTGCCAGCTCACCAGGGGGTGGAGGGCCACCCCTCCACTTT. Its protein is CASSPGGGGPPLHF.